Below are 20 T cell receptor beta chains sequenced from a single sample in a study. MiXCR, applied by TCRdb to the 5' RACE reads, yields one record per CDR3 protein. The sample shows about 54,000 distinct CDR3 sequences, over 15% of them seen only once. The sequenced sample was naive CD4+ T cells sorted from blood. Subset specified: naive CD4+ T cells, CD4+CD45RA+CD25-. Receptors originate from a female donor with breast cancer.

This clonotype was detected a few times. The V call is TRBV6-2 or TRBV6-3, the J call TRBJ1-3; tentative D call: TRBD1 (6 bases). The germline gives CDR1 MNHEY, CDR2 SVGEGT. The length of the CDR3 is 15 residues. V lost 7 bases and J lost 0, with 13 bases in between. The CDR3 here is CASTDWGASGNTIYF. The CDR3 region has the DNA TGTGCCAGCACCGACTGGGGGGCCTCTGGAAACACCATATATTTT.

Details on this clonotype: One base away lies a much larger clone, so this may be a sequencing read error. This chain uses TRBV10-3 with TRBJ1-1; tentative D call: TRBD1 (5 bases). Germline V gene data show CDR1 as ENHRY and CDR2 as SYGVKD. The CDR3 is made up of 18 amino acids. In DNA, the CDR3 is TGTGCCATCAGTGAGTCATGGGTGTTATCGACAGTGAACACTGAAGCTCTCTTT. Translating it yields CAISESWVLSTVNTEALF.

CDR3 in amino acids: CAWSDGVGGKTALYGYTF. CDR3 nucleotides: TGTGCCTGGAGTGACGGGGTAGGCGGGAAAACGGCCTTATATGGCTACACCTTC. The chain has TRBV30 and TRBJ1-2; no firm D call. CDR1 GTSNPN and CDR2 SVGIG come from the germline V gene (reference sequence). The CDR3 has 18 amino acids. V was cut by 1 base and J by 5 bases, with 26 bases left in between. The whole variable domain, remainder taken from reference TRBV30 and TRBJ1-2, is SQTIHQWPATLVQPVGSPLSLECTVEGTSNPNLYWYRQAAGRGLQLLFYSVGIGQISSEVPQNLSASRPQDRQFILSSKKLLLSDSGFYLCAWSDGVGGKTALYGYTFGSGTRLTVV.

V is TRBV6-2 or TRBV6-3 and J is TRBJ2-3; 10 bases are shared with TRBD2. V lost 8 bases, J lost 6 bases, and 14 bases stayed unmatched. The CDR3 has 16 amino acids. CDR1 MNHEY and CDR2 SVGEGT come from the germline V gene. CDR3 residues: CASSTRAGGLVDTQYF. CDR3 sequence (DNA): TGTGCCAGCTCCACTCGAGCGGGAGGGCTTGTGGATACGCAGTATTTT.

Note on this clonotype: At one of its ends the junction is not consistent with the germline gene, which may arise from a read error. CDR3 DNA sequence: TGCGCCAGCAGCCCCGGACAGGAGGCGCAAACAAGAGCTTCCTTT. It specifies CASSPGQEAQTRASF. V and J are TRBV5-1 and TRBJ1-1, with TRBD1 matching over 7 bases. Germline V lookup: CDR1 SGHRS, CDR2 YFSETQ. The CDR3 has 15 residues.

This clonotype was counted between two and nine times. The chain carries TRBV5-1 and TRBJ1-2; D uncertain. The V and J ends lost 0 bases and 8 bases respectively, with 14 bases between them. This CDR3 is built from 14 residues. The germline V gene encodes CDR1 SGHRS and CDR2 YFSETQ. The CDR3 protein is CASSLGSVKGGYTF. Written as DNA, the CDR3 is TGCGCCAGCAGCTTGGGGTCGGTTAAAGGAGGCTACACCTTC. Together with reference TRBV5-1 and TRBJ1-2, the CDR3 gives the full variable domain: KAGVTQTPRYLIKTRGQQVTLSCSPISGHRSVSWYQQTPGQGLQFLFEYFSETQRNKGNFPGRFSGRQFSNSRSEMNVSTLELGDSALYLCASSLGSVKGGYTFGSGTRLTVV.

This clonotype was found many times. The rearrangement joins TRBV10-3 to TRBJ2-1; 8 bases map to TRBD2. V shed 4 bases, J shed 2 bases, and the junction held 7 bases outside the gene matches. Germline CDR1 and CDR2: ENHRY and SYGVKD. This CDR3 is built from 16 residues. The CDR3 loop reads CAISAPAGGAYNEQFF. CDR3 sequence (DNA): TGTGCCATCAGTGCTCCCGCGGGAGGAGCCTACAATGAGCAGTTCTTC.

This clonotype was counted at least ten times. The chain links TRBV6-5 to TRBJ2-2; TRBD2 matches 12 bases. Germline V CDR1 and CDR2: MNHEY, SVGAGI. This CDR3 contains 18 residues. V dropped 0 bases and J dropped 6; count of bases not matched to a gene: 8. CDR3: CASSYSGLAGLEAGELFF. CDR3 DNA sequence: TGTGCCAGCAGTTACTCAGGACTAGCGGGATTGGAGGCCGGGGAGCTGTTTTTT.

This chain connects TRBV11-2 to TRBJ2-1, with D perhaps TRBD2 (7 bases). The germline gives CDR1 SGHAT, CDR2 FQNNGV. V gave up 2 bases and J gave up 0 bases, with 17 bases separating them. The CDR3 runs to 18 residues. The CDR3 sequence is CASSLRGGQPSSYNEQFF. The CDR3 nucleotides are TGTGCCAGCAGCTTAAGGGGGGGGCAGCCGAGCTCCTACAATGAGCAGTTCTTC.

This sequence joins TRBV7-2 and TRBJ1-2; 8 nucleotides align to TRBD1. This CDR3 comprises 17 residues. Germline loops: CDR1 SGHTA, CDR2 FQGNSA. Trimming at V came to 0 bases and at J to 7 bases, leaving 13 bases not matched to a gene. The CDR3 loop is CASSLAPPQGAYGGYTF. DNA of the CDR3: TGTGCCAGCAGCTTAGCCCCCCCCCAGGGGGCTTATGGTGGCTACACCTTC. Based on the CDR3 plus reference TRBV7-2 and TRBJ1-2, the full variable domain is GAGVSQSPSNKVTEKGKDVELRCDPISGHTALYWYRQSLGQGLEFLIYFQGNSAPDKSGLPSDRFSAERTGGSVSTLTIQRTQQEDSAVYLCASSLAPPQGAYGGYTFGSGTRLTVV.

This clonotype was observed a few times. The chain carries TRBV6-6 and TRBJ1-2; TRBD1 matches 8 bases. CDR1 is MNHNY and CDR2 is SVGAGI in the germline V gene (reference sequence). The V and J ends lost 8 bases and 4 bases, in that order; junction bases with no gene match: 6. The CDR3 sequence is 13 residues long. The CDR3 loop is CASQQGESYGYTF. The CDR3 nucleotides are TGTGCCAGCCAACAGGGGGAGAGCTATGGCTACACCTTC.

This clonotype has a handful of counts. The J gene is TRBJ2-2, the V gene TRBV6-1, with D possibly TRBD1 on 5 matching bases. Trimming removed 7 bases from V and 0 bases from J, with 12 bases in between. This CDR3 spans 15 amino acids. Germline V lookup: CDR1 MNHNS, CDR2 SASEGT. CDR3 nucleotides: TGTGCCAGCATCCCCACAGGAGCGAACACCGGGGAGCTGTTTTTT. This encodes CASIPTGANTGELFF.

This clonotype appeared a few times. V is TRBV7-9 and J is TRBJ2-7; D possibly corresponds to TRBD1 (6 bases). Trimming cost V 0 bases and J 2 bases, with 8 bases left between them. Germline V gene data show CDR1 as SEHNR and CDR2 as FQNEAQ (reference sequence). The CDR3 length is 14 residues. CDR3 in amino acids: CASSLAYRAYEQYF. CDR3 sequence (DNA): TGTGCCAGCAGCTTAGCGTACAGGGCCTACGAGCAGTACTTC.

The table lists this clonotype with many counts. This chain links TRBV6-6 with TRBJ2-3, with 15 bases aligning to TRBD2. This CDR3 contains 16 residues. CDR1 MNHNY and CDR2 SVGAGI come from the germline V gene (reference sequence). V dropped 4 bases and J dropped 3; count of bases not matched to a gene: 2. CDR3 nucleotides: TGTGCCAGCAGTTCCGGGACTAGCGGGAGGACAGATACGCAGTATTTT. As protein: CASSSGTSGRTDTQYF.

The rearrangement joins TRBV18 to TRBJ2-5; D perhaps matches TRBD2 (5 bases). In germline, CDR1 is KGHSH, CDR2 LQKENI. With 3 bases removed from V and 2 bases from J, the gap between germline ends came to 13 bases. This CDR3 is built from 15 residues. The CDR3 protein is CASSPETRGQETQYF. The CDR3 DNA reads as TGTGCCAGCTCACCTGAGACCCGGGGACAAGAGACCCAGTACTTC.

The chain combines TRBV5-1 with TRBJ1-1; maybe TRBD1 (6 bases). Trimming pared 7 bases from V and 4 bases from J, leaving 17 bases between. Germline CDR1 SGHRS, CDR2 YFSETQ. The CDR3 runs to 14 residues. The CDR3 here is CASQRNEGGTEAFF. CDR3 coding DNA: TGCGCCAGCCAGCGTAACGAGGGGGGCACTGAAGCTTTCTTT. Full variable domain (missing parts from reference TRBV5-1 and TRBJ1-1): KAGVTQTPRYLIKTRGQQVTLSCSPISGHRSVSWYQQTPGQGLQFLFEYFSETQRNKGNFPGRFSGRQFSNSRSEMNVSTLELGDSALYLCASQRNEGGTEAFFGQGTRLTVV.

The chain couples TRBV10-2 to TRBJ2-5; D remains ambiguous. The CDR3 sequence is 13 residues long. V was shortened by 6 bases and J by 1 base, with 9 bases between the two germline ends. Germline CDR1 and CDR2: WSHSY and SAAADI. CDR3 residues: CASRDTVQETQYF. The CDR3 DNA sequence: TGCGCCAGCAGGGATACGGTCCAAGAGACCCAGTACTTC.

The chain carries TRBV6-5 and TRBJ2-1, with D unresolved. The germline gives CDR1 MNHEY, CDR2 SVGAGI. Trimming cost V 7 bases and J 10 bases, with 17 bases left between them. The CDR3 is 13 residues long. CDR3 region: CASTRPSSREQFF. CDR3 coding DNA: TGTGCCAGCACCCGCCCTTCGAGCAGAGAGCAGTTCTTC.

This chain connects TRBV7-3 to TRBJ2-4; possible D gene TRBD1, 7 bases. The length of the CDR3 is 16 residues. CDR1 and CDR2 from the germline V gene are SGHTA and FQGTGA. V gave up 6 bases and J gave up 4 bases, with 19 bases separating them. The CDR3 DNA sequence: TGTGCCAGCAGTCCTACAGGGGCCGCGGGAAAAAACATTCAGTACTTC. Protein: CASSPTGAAGKNIQYF. Together with reference TRBV7-3 and TRBJ2-4, the CDR3 gives the full variable domain: GAGVSQTPSNKVTEKGKYVELRCDPISGHTALYWYRQSLGQGPEFLIYFQGTGAADDSGLPNDRFFAVRPEGSVSTLKIQRTERGDSAVYLCASSPTGAAGKNIQYFGAGTRLSVL.

This clonotype was seen a single time. A much larger clone lies one base from this, so it may be a read error. A read error is likely, as this CDR3 ends without the conserved phenylalanine or tryptophan. The chain couples TRBV10-2 to TRBJ1-1, with D tentatively TRBD1 (6 bases). Per germline, CDR1 WSHSY and CDR2 SAAADI. The CDR3 loop spans 13 amino acids. V lost 8 bases, J lost 3 bases, and 13 bases lay in between. In DNA form, the CDR3 reads TGCGCCAGCTCCGGGACACATTACACTGAAGCTTTCCTT. Its protein product is CASSGTHYTEAFL.